Below are 7 T cell receptor beta chains sequenced from a single sample in a study of shared clonotypes between healthy human individuals. Clones were read by immunoSEQ multiplex PCR, and TCRdb kept only the in-frame ones, dropping some. Here the sample spans 2 million to 3 million clones, more than 85% being singletons. Sequencing input: naive CD4+ T cells from PBMCs. Subset: CD45RA+ positively selected. These receptors all come from a man between 18 and 35 years old in good health. Some clones in this sample may be carry-over from other donors' samples.

The gene calls are TRBV7-2 and TRBJ2-1; the D gene is possibly TRBD2 (6 bases). CDR1 and CDR2 (germline): SGHTA, FQGNSA. V lost 1 base and J 0 bases, leaving 7 bases between the germline ends. This CDR3 comprises 15 residues. The CDR3 spells CASSLGTNSYNEQFF. The CDR3 region has the DNA TGTGCCAGCAGCTTAGGGACTAACTCCTACAATGAGCAGTTCTTC.

The rearrangement joins TRBV15 to TRBJ2-5; TRBD2 might be the D (6 bases). The CDR3 loop spans 12 amino acids. Trimming stripped 1 base from V and 7 bases from J, with 7 bases between. Germline V lookup: CDR1 LNHNV, CDR2 YYDKDF (reference sequence). The CDR3 nucleotides are TGTGCCACCAGCAGAGTGCGGGGGACCCAGTACTTC. The encoded protein is CATSRVRGTQYF.

V usage is TRBV28 and J usage is TRBJ2-5; D ambiguous. V was cut by 5 bases and J by 1 base, with 17 bases left in between. Per the germline V gene, CDR1 is MDHEN and CDR2 is SYDVKM. The CDR3 runs 16 residues. The CDR3 protein is CASSPHMRQIQETQYF. CDR3 sequence (DNA): TGTGCCAGCAGTCCCCACATGCGGCAGATCCAAGAGACCCAGTACTTC.

The chain couples TRBV19 to TRBJ2-3; tentatively, D is TRBD1 (7 bases). The CDR3 has 15 amino acids. Trimming cost V 3 bases and J 1 base, with 11 bases left between them. Per the germline V gene, CDR1 is LNHDA and CDR2 is SQIVND (reference sequence). The CDR3 region is CASSILRGGTDTQYF. CDR3 coding DNA: TGTGCCAGTAGTATCCTCAGGGGGGGCACAGATACGCAGTATTTT.

Note on this clone: Other DNA sequences in the sample encode the same CDR3. The V call is TRBV28, the J call TRBJ1-3, with a tentative D call TRBD1 (6 bases). This CDR3 spans 13 amino acids. V shed 6 bases and J shed 0 bases, with 6 bases lying between them. Germline V lookup: CDR1 MDHEN, CDR2 SYDVKM. The chain's CDR3 is CASRGGSGNTIYF. Here the CDR3 DNA reads TGTGCCAGCAGAGGGGGCTCTGGAAACACCATATATTTT. Variable domain in full (rest from reference TRBV28 and TRBJ1-3): DVKVTQSSRYLVKRTGEKVFLECVQDMDHENMFWYRQDPGLGLRLIYFSYDVKMKEKGDIPEGYSVSREKKERFSLILESASTNQTSMYLCASRGGSGNTIYFGEGSWLTVV.

This clone was counted a single time. The chain joins TRBV5-6 to TRBJ1-2; 7 nucleotides line up with TRBD1. The germline CDR1 and CDR2 sequences are SGHDT and YYEEEE. V shed 2 bases, J shed 4 bases, and the junction held 8 bases outside the gene matches. This CDR3 comprises 15 residues. The CDR3 DNA reads as TGTGCCAGCAGCTTTGGAGTCCAGGGGGGCTATGGCTACACCTTC. This sequence encodes CASSFGVQGGYGYTF. Combining the CDR3 with reference TRBV5-6 and TRBJ1-2 gives the whole variable domain DAGVTQSPTHLIKTRGQQVTLRCSPKSGHDTVSWYQQALGQGPQFIFQYYEEEERQRGNFPDRFSGHQFPNYSSELNVNALLLGDSALYLCASSFGVQGGYGYTFGSGTRLTVV.

As for this clone: Additional DNA sequences in this sample encode the identical CDR3. This sequence joins TRBV4-3 and TRBJ2-1, with D perhaps matching TRBD2 (6 bases). CDR3 length equals 15 residues. V gave up 1 base and J gave up 0 bases, with 7 bases separating them. Germline V gene sequence: CDR1 LGHNA, CDR2 YSLEER. The CDR3, as DNA: TGCGCCAGCAGCCAAGCCGGGAGCTCCTACAATGAGCAGTTCTTC. It encodes CASSQAGSSYNEQFF.